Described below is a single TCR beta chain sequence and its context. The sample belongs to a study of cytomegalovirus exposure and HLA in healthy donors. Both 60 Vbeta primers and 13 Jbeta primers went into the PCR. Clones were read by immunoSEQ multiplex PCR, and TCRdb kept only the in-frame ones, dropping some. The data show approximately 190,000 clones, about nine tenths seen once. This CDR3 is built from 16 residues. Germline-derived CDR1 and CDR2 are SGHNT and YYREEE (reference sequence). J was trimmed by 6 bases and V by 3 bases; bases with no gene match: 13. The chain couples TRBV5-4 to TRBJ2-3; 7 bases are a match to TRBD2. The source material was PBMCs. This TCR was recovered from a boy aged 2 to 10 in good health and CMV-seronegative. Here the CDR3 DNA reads TGTGCCAGCAGCTCGGGTGCGGGGGTCCGAAAGGATACGCAGTATTTT. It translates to CASSSGAGVRKDTQYF.